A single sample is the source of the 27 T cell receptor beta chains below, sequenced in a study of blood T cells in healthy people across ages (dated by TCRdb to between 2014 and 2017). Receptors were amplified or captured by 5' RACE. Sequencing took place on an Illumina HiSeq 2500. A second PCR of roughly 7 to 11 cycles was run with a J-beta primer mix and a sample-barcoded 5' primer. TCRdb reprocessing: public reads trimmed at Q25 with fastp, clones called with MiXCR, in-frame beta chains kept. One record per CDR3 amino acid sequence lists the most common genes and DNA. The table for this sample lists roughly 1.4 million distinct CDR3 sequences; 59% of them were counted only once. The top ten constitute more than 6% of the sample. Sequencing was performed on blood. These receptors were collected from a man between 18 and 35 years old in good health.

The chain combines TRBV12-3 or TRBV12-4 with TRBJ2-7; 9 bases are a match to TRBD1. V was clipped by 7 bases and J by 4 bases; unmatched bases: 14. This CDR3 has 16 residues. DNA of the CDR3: TGTGCCAGCACCACGACAGGGGGACTGACTGAGTACGAGCAGTACTTC. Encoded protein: CASTTTGGLTEYEQYF.

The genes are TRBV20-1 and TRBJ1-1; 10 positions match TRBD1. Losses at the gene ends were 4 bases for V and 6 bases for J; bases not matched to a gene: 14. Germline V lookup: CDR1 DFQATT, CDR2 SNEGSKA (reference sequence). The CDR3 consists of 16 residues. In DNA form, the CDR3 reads TGCAGTGCTACCCAACTGGGGACAGGGGAATTTTCTGAAGCTTTCTTT. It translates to CSATQLGTGEFSEAFF.

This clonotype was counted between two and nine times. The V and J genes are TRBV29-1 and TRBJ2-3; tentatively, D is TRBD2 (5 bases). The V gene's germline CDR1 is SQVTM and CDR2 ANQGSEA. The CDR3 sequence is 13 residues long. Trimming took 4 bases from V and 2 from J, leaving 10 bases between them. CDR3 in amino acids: CSVAGIHTDTQYF. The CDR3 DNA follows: TGCAGCGTTGCCGGGATACACACAGATACGCAGTATTTT.

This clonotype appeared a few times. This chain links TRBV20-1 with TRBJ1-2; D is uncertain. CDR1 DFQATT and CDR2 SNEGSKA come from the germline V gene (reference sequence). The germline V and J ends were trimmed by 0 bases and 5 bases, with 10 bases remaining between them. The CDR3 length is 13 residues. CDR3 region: CSARDITSYGYTF. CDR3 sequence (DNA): TGCAGTGCTAGAGATATCACCAGTTATGGCTACACCTTC.

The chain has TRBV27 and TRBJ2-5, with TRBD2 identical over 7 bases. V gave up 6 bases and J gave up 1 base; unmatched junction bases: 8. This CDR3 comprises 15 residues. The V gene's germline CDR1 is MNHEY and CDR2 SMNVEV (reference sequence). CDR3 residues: CASSPGTTTQETQYF. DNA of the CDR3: TGTGCCAGCAGCCCAGGGACTACCACCCAAGAGACCCAGTACTTC.

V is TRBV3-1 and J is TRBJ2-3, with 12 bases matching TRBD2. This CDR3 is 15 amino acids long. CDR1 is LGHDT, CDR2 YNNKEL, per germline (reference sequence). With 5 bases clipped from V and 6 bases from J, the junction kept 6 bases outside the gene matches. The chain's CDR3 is CASSYRLAGADTQYF. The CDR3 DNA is TGTGCCAGCAGCTACAGACTAGCGGGGGCTGATACGCAGTATTTT.

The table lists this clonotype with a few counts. CDR3 protein: CASSQEQGVGSTGANVLTF. The CDR3 nucleotides are TGTGCCAGCAGCCAAGAGCAGGGAGTTGGGTCCACTGGGGCCAACGTCCTGACTTTC. J is TRBJ2-6 and V is TRBV4-2, with D perhaps being TRBD1 or TRBD2 (5 bases each). The CDR3 length is 19 residues. Between the trimmed V and J ends, which lost 0 bases and 2 bases, there was a span of 17 bases. Germline CDR1 reads LGHNA; CDR2 reads YNFKEQ.

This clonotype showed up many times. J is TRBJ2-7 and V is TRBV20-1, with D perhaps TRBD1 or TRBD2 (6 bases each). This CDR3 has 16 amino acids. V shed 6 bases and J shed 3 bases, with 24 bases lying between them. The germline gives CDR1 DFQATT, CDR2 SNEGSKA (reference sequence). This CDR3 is CSALGQGRKVFYEQYF. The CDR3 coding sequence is TGCAGTGCCTTGGGACAAGGGAGGAAAGTTTTCTACGAGCAGTACTTC.

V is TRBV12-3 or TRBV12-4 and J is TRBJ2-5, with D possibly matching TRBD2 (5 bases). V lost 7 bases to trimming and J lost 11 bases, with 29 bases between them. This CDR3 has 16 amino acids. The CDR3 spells CASTRPDSTRNNEQYF. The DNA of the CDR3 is TGTGCCAGCACCCGTCCGGACTCCACCCGCAACAATGAGCAGTACTTC.

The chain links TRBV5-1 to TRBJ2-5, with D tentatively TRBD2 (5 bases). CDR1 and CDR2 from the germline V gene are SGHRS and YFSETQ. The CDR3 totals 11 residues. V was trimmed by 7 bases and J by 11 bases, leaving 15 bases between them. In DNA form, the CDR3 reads TGCGCCAGCGGCGATGGAGGAGAGCAGTACTTC. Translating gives CASGDGGEQYF.

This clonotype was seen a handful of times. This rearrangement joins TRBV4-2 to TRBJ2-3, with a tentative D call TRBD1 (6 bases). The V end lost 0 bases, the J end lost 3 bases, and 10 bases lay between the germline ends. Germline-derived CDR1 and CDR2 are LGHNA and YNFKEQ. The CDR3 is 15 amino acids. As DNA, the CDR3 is TGTGCCAGCAGCCAAGATGGGCAGGGGACAGATACGCAGTATTTT. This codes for CASSQDGQGTDTQYF.

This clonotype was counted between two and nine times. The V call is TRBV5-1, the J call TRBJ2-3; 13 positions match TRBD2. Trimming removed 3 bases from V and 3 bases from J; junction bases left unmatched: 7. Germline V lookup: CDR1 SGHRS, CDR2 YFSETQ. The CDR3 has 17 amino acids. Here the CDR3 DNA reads TGCGCCAGCAGCTGGAAACTAGCGGGAGGGAGAACAGATACGCAGTATTTT. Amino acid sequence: CASSWKLAGGRTDTQYF.

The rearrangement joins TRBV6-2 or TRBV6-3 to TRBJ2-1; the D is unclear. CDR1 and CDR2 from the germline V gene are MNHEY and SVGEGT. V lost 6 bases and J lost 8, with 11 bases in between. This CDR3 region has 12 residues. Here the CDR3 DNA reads TGTGCCAGCAGCCAGTCCCGAGATGAGCAGTTCTTC. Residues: CASSQSRDEQFF.

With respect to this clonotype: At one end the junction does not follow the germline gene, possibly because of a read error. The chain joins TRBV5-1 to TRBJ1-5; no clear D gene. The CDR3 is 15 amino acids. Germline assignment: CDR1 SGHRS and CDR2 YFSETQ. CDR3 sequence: CASSLVGNRNQPQHF. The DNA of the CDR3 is TGCGCCAGCAGTTTGGTGGGTAATCGCAATCAGCCCCAGCATTTT.

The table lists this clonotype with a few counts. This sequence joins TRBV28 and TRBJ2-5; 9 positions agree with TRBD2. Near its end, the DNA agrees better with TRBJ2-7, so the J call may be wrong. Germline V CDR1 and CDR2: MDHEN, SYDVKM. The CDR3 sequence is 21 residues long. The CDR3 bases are TGTGCCAGTAGCCCGCGGGGGGGAGGGACTCGACCTAATTTAGTCACCTACGAGCAGTACTTC. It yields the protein CASSPRGGGTRPNLVTYEQYF.

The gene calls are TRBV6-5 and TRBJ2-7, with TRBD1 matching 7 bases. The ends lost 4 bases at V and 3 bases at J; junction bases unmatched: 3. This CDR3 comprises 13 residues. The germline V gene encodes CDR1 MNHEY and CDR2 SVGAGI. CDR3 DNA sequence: TGTGCCAGCAGTTTTCAGGGGGACTACGAGCAGTACTTC. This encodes CASSFQGDYEQYF.

CDR3: CASSPSQGVGSNEQFF. In DNA form, the CDR3 reads TGTGCCAGCAGCCCCTCACAGGGTGTTGGATCCAATGAGCAGTTCTTC. V usage is TRBV7-2 and J usage is TRBJ2-1, with a possible D match to TRBD1 (6 bases). This CDR3 has 16 residues. Germline CDR1 SGHTA, CDR2 FQGNSA. V was cut by 5 bases and J by 6 bases, with 20 bases left in between.

CDR3 sequence: CASSSLARTSSVYEQYF. CDR3 bases: TGTGCCAGCAGCTCTCTCGCGAGGACTAGTAGTGTCTACGAGCAGTACTTC. The chain employs TRBV7-2 and TRBJ2-7, with TRBD2 matching over 7 bases. Per germline, CDR1 SGHTA and CDR2 FQGNSA. The CDR3 is 17 residues long. V lost 4 bases to trimming and J lost 3 bases; unmatched junction nucleotides: 15.

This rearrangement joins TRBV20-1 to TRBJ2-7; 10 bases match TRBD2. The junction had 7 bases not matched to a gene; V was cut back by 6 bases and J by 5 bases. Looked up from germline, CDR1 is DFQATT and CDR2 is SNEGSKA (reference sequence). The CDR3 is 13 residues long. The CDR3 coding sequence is TGCAGTGCAGGAGGGACTAGCGAGAACGAGCAGTACTTC. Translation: CSAGGTSENEQYF.

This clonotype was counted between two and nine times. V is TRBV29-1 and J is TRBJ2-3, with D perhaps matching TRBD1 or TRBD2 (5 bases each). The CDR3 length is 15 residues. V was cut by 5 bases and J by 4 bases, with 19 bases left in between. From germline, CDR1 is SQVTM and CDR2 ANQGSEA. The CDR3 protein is CSVLGTGTGPDTQYF. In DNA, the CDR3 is TGCAGCGTTCTCGGGACCGGGACGGGGCCAGATACGCAGTATTTT.

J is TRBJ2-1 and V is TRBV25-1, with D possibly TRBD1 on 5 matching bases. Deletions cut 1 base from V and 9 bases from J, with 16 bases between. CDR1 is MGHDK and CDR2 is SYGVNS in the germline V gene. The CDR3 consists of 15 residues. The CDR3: CASSELGARRIEQFF. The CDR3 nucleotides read TGTGCCAGCAGTGAATTAGGGGCTAGAAGAATTGAGCAGTTCTTC.

CDR3 loop: CASSLSPGPEYNEQFF. The CDR3 coding sequence is TGTGCCAGCAGTTTATCTCCGGGGCCAGAGTACAATGAGCAGTTCTTC. The rearrangement links TRBV27 to TRBJ2-1; TRBD1 or TRBD2 may be the D gene (5 bases each). CDR1 and CDR2 (germline): MNHEY, SMNVEV (reference sequence). The CDR3 totals 16 residues. V lost 0 bases and J lost 4, with 13 bases in between.

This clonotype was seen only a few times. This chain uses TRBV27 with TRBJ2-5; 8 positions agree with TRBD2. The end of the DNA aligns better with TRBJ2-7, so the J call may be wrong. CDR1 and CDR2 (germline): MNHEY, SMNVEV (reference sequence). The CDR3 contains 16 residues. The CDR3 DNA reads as TGTGCCAGCAGTTTATCTCTGGGACTAGAACGGGTCGAGCAGTACTTC. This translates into CASSLSLGLERVEQYF.

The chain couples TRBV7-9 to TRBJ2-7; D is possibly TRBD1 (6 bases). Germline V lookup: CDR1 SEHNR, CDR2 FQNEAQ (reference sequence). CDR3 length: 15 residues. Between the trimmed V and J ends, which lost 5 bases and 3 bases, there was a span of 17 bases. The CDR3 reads CASSQQGPRHYEQYF. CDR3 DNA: TGTGCCAGCAGCCAACAGGGCCCGCGACACTACGAGCAGTACTTC.

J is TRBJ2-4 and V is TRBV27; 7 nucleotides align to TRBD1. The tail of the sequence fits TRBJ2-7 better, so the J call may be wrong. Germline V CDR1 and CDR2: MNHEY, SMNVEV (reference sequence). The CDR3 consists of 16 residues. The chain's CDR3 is CASSLGGYPPVGEQYF. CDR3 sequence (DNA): TGTGCCAGCAGTCTAGGGGGCTACCCCCCGGTTGGCGAGCAGTACTTC.

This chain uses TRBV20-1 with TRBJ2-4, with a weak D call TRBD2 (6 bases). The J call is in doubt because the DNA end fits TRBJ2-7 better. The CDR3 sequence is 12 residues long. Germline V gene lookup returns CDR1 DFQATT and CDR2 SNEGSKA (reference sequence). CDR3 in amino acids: CSAIGSDYEQYF. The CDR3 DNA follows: TGCAGTGCGATCGGGAGTGACTACGAGCAGTACTTC.

In DNA form, the CDR3 reads TGTGCCAGCAGCTTCTTTAGCGGGGGGCGCGCAGATACGCAGTATTTT. This codes for CASSFFSGGRADTQYF. The J gene is TRBJ2-3, the V gene TRBV7-2, with TRBD2 identical over 10 bases. V lost 3 bases, J lost 4 bases, and 7 bases stayed unmatched. This CDR3 is 16 amino acids long. The V gene's germline CDR1 is SGHTA and CDR2 FQGNSA.